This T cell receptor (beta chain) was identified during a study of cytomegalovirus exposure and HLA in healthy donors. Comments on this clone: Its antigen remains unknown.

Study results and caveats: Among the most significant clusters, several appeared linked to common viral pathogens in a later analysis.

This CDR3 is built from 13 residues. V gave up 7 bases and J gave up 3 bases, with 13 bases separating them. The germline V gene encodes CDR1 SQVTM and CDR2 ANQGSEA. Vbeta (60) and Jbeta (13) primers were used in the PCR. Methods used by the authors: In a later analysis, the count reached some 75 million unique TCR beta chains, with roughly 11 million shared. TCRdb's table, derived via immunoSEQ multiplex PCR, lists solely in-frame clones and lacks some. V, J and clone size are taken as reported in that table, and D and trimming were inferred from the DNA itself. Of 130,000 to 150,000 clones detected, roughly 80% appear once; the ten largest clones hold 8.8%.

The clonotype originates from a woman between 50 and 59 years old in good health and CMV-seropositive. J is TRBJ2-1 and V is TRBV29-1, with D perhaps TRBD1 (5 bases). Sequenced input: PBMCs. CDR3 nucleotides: TGCAGCGCGATCAGGGTGATCTACAATGAGCAGTTCTTC. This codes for CSAIRVIYNEQFF.